This TCR beta chain was sequenced during a study of identical twins. Study findings and constraints: Invariant cells of the MAIT and iNKT types might have partly distorted the zero-insertion analyses. Where beta out-of-frame sequences were concerned, excess twin sharing was weaker.

CDR3 length equals 16 residues. V was trimmed by 3 bases and J by 1 base, leaving 15 bases between them. The germline V gene has CDR1 SGDLS and CDR2 YYNGEE. One entry per CDR3 protein results from TCRdb running MiXCR on the 5' RACE reads. The table has approximately 470,000 distinct CDR3 sequences, 11% to 15% seen once. The sample holds a few counts of this clonotype. Its specificity is not known. Healthy Caucasians supplied all donations. In addition, the sample was reused for a study of yellow fever vaccine responses in identical twins.

Material for sequencing was CD4+ T cells sorted from blood. The TCR originated in a woman aged 18-29 years in good health. The chain has TRBV9 and TRBJ2-3; possible D gene TRBD2, 7 bases. The CDR3 DNA reads as TGTGCCAGCAGCGCTCGGGGGGCTGTGGGCACAGATACGCAGTATTTT. This encodes CASSARGAVGTDTQYF.